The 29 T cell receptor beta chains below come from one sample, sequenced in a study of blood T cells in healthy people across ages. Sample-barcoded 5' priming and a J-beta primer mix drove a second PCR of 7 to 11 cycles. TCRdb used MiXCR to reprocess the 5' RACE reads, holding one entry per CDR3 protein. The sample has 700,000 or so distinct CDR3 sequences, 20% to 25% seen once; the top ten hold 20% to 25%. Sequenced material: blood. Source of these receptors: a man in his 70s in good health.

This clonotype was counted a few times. CDR3 sequence: CASSFRDKDYEQYF. The CDR3 DNA reads as TGTGCCAGCAGTTTCCGTGACAAAGACTACGAGCAGTACTTC. The chain uses TRBV28 and TRBJ2-7; D is uncertain. The CDR3 runs 14 residues. Germline V gene sequence: CDR1 MDHEN, CDR2 SYDVKM. V shed 3 bases and J shed 3 bases, with 12 bases lying between them.

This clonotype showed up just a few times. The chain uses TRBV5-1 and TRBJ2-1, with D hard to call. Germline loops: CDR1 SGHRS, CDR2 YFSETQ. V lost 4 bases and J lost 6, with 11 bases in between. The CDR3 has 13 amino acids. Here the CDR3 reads CASSEPVSNEQFF. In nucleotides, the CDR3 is TGCGCCAGCAGCGAACCTGTCAGCAATGAGCAGTTCTTC.

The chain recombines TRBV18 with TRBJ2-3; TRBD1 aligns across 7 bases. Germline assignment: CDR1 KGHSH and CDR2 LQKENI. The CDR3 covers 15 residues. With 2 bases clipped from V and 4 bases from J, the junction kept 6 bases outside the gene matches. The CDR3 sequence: CASSPIQGFPDTQYF. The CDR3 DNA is TGTGCCAGCTCACCAATACAGGGGTTTCCAGATACGCAGTATTTT.

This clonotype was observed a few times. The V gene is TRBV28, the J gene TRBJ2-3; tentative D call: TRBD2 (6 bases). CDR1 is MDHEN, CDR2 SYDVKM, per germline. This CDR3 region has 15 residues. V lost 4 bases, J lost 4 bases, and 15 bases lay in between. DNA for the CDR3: TGTGCCAGCAGTTCCCGAAGATCGGGGGCAGATACGCAGTATTTT. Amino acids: CASSSRRSGADTQYF.

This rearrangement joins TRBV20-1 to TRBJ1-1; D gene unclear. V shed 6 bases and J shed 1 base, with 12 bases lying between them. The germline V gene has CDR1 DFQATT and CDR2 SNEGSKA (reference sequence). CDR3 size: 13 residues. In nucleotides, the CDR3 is TGCAGTGCCACACGAGGGAAGAACACTGAAGCTTTCTTT. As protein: CSATRGKNTEAFF.

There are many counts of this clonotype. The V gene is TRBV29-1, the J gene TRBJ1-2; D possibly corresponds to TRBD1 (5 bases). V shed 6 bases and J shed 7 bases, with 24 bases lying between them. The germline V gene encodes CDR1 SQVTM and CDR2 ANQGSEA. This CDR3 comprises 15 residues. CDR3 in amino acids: CSVDSATASQFGYTF. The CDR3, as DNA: TGCAGCGTCGACAGCGCCACAGCTAGTCAATTTGGCTACACCTTC.

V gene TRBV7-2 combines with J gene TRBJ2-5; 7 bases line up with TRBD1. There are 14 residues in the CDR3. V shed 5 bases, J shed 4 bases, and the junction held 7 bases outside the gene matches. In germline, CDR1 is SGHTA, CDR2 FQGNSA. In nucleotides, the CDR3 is TGTGCCAGCAGCGTCCAGGGGGTGGGAGAGACCCAGTACTTC. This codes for CASSVQGVGETQYF.

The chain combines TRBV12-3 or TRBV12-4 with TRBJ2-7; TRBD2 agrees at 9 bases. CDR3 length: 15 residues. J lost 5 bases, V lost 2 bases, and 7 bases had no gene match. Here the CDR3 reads CASSLMAGGLNEQYF. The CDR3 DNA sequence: TGTGCCAGCAGTTTAATGGCGGGGGGGCTTAACGAGCAGTACTTC.

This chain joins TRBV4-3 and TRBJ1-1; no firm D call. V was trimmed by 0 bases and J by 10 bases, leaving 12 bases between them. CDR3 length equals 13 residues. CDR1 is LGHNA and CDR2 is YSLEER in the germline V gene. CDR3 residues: CASSQDLGRGAFF. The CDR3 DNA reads TGCGCCAGCAGCCAAGATTTAGGCCGGGGAGCTTTCTTT.

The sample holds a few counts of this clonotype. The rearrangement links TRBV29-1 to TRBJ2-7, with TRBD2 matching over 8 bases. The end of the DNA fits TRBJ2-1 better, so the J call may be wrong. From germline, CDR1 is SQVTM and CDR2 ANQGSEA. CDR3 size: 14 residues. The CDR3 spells CSVLSGIWYNEQFF. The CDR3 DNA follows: TGCAGCGTTCTTAGCGGGATCTGGTACAATGAGCAGTTCTTC.

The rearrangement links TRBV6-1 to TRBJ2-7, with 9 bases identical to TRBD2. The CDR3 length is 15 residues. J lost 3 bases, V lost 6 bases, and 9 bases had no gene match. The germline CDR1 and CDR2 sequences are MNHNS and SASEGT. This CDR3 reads CASRAVAGEVYEQYF. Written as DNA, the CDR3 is TGTGCCAGCAGAGCCGTAGCGGGGGAGGTCTACGAGCAGTACTTC.

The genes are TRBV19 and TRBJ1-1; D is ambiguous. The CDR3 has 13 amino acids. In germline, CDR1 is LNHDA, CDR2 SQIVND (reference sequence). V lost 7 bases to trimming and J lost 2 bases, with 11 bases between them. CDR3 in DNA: TGTGCCAGTAAGTGGCAAGCTAACACTGAAGCTTTCTTT. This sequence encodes CASKWQANTEAFF.

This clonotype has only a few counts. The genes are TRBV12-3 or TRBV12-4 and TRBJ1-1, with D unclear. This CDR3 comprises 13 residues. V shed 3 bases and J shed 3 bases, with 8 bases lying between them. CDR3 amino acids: CASSFSGYTEAFF. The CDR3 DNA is TGTGCCAGCAGTTTTTCGGGGTACACTGAAGCTTTCTTT.

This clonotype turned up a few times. This chain's CDR3 is CASSLNGYTEAFF. The CDR3 bases are TGTGCCAGCAGTTTAAACGGCTACACTGAAGCTTTCTTT. This chain connects TRBV27 to TRBJ1-1; D uncertain. The CDR3 runs 13 residues. Trimming cost V 2 bases and J 3 bases, with 7 bases left between them. Germline V lookup: CDR1 MNHEY, CDR2 SMNVEV (reference sequence).

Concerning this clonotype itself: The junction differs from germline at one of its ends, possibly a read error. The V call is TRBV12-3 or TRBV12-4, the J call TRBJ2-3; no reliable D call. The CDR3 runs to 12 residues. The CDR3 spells CASGFVSDTQYF. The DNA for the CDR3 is TGTGCCAGCGGTTTTGTTTCAGATACGCAGTATTTT.

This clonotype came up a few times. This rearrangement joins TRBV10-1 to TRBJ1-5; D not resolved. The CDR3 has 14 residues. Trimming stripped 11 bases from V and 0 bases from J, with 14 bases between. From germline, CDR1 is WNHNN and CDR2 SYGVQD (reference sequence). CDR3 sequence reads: CAGETEFSNQPQHF. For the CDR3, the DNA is TGCGCCGGAGAGACGGAATTTAGCAATCAGCCCCAGCATTTT.

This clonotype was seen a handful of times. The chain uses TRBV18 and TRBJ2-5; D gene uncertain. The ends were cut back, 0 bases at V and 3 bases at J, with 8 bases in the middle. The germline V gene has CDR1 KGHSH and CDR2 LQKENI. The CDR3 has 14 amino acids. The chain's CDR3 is CASSPPVQKETQYF. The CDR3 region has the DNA TGTGCCAGCTCACCACCGGTCCAGAAAGAGACCCAGTACTTC.

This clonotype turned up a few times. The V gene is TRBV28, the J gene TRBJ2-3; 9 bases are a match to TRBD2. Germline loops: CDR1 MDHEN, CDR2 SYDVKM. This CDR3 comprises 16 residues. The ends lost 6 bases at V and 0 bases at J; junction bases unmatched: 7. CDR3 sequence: CASRRGGTVSTDTQYF. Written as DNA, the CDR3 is TGTGCCAGCAGGCGGGGGGGGACGGTCAGCACAGATACGCAGTATTTT.

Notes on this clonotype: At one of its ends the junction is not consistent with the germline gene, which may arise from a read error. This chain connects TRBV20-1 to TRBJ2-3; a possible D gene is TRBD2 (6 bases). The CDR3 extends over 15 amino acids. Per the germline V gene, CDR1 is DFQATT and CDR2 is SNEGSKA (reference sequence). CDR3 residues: CSAQDYSLDTDPQYF. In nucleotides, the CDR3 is TGCAGTGCGCAGGACTATTCCTTAGACACAGATCCGCAGTATTTT.

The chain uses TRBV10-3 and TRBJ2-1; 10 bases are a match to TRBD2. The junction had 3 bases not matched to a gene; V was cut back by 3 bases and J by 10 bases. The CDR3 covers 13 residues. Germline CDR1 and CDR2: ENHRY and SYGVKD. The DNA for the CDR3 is TGTGCCATCAGTGACACTAGCGGGGCCGAGCAGTTCTTC. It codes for CAISDTSGAEQFF.

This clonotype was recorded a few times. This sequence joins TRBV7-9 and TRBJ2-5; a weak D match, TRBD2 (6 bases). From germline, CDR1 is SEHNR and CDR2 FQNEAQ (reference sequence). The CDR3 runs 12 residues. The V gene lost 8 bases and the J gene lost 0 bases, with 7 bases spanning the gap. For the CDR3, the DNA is TGTGCCAGCGGGGACTACCAAGAGACCCAGTACTTC. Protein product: CASGDYQETQYF.

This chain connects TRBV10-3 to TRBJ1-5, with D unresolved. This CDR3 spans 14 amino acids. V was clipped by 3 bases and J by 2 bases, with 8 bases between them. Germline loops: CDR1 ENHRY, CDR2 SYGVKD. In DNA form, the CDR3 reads TGTGCCATCAGTGAAAAGGATGGCAATCAGCCCCAGCATTTT. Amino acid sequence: CAISEKDGNQPQHF.

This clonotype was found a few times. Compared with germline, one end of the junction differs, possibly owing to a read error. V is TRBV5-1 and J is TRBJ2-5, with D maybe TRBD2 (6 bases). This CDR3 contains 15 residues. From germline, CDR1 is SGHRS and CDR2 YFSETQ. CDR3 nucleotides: TGCACCAGCAGCTTGGATGACCCCGGGGGAGAGACCCAGTACTTC. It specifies CTSSLDDPGGETQYF.

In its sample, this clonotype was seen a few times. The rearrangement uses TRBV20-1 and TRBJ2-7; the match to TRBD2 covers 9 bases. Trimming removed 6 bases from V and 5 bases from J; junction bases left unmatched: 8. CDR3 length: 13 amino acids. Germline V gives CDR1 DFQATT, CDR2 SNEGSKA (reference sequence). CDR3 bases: TGCAGTGCCCTTGGCGGGGGGGCCCACGAGCAGTACTTC. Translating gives CSALGGGAHEQYF.

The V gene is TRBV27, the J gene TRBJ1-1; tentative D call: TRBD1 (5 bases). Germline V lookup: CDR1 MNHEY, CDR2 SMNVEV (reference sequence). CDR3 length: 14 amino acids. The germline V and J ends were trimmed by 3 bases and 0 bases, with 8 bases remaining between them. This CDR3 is CASSFGALNTEAFF. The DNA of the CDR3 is TGTGCCAGCAGTTTCGGGGCATTGAACACTGAAGCTTTCTTT.

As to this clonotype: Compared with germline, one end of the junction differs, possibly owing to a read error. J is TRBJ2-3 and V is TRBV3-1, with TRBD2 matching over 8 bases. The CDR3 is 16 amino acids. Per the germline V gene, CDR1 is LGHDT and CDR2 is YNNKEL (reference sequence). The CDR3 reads CASSHFKRGNADTLYF. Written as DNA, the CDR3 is TGTGCCAGCAGCCATTTTAAGCGGGGGAACGCAGATACGCTGTATTTT.

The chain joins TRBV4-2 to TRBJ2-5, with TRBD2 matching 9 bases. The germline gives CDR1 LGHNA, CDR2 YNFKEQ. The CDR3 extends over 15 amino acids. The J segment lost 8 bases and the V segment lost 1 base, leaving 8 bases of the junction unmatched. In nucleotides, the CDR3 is TGTGCCAGCAGCCAAGCGGTTCTAGCGGGACAAACCCAGTACTTC. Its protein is CASSQAVLAGQTQYF.

The CDR3 reads CSAKLAGGRETQYF. The CDR3 nucleotides are TGCAGTGCTAAACTAGCGGGGGGCCGGGAGACCCAGTACTTC. The chain is built from TRBV20-1 and TRBJ2-5, with 12 nucleotides matching TRBD2. Germline trimming cut 4 bases from V and 5 bases from J; bases unmatched to any gene: 5. Germline CDR1 DFQATT, CDR2 SNEGSKA (reference sequence). The CDR3 loop spans 14 amino acids.

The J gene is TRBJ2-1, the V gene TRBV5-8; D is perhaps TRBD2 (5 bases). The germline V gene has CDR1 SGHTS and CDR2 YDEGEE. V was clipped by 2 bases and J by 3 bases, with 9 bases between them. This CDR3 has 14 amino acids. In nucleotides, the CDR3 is TGTGCCAGCAGCTTCCGGGAAGTCTACAATGAGCAGTTCTTC. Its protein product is CASSFREVYNEQFF. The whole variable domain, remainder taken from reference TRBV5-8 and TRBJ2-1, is EAGVTQSPTHLIKTRGQQATLRCSPISGHTSVYWYQQALGLGLQFLLWYDEGEERNRGNFPPRFSGRQFPNYSSELNVNALELEDSALYLCASSFREVYNEQFFGPGTRLTVL.